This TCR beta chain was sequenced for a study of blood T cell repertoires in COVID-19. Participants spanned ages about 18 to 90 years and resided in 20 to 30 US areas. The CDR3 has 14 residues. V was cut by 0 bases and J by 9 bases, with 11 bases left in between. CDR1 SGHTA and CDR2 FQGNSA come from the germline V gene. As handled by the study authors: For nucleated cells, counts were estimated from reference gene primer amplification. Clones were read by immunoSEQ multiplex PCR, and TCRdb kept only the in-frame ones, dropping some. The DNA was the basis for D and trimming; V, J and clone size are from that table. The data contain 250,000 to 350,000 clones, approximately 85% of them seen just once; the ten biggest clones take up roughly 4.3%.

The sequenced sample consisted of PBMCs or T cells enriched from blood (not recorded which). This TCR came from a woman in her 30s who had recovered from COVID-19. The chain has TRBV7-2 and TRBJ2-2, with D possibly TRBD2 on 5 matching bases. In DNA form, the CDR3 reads TGTGCCAGCAGCTTAGCGTCGGGGTGGAGGGAGCTGTTTTTT. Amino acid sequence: CASSLASGWRELFF.